A single sample gave rise to the 21 T cell receptor beta chains below, sequenced in a study of shared clonotypes between healthy human individuals. Repertoires were generated with immunoSEQ multiplex PCR, while TCRdb's copy carries only in-frame clones and drops some. The repertoire holds approximately 2.4 million clones, approximately 94% seen once, with approximately 0.13% in the top ten. The sequenced sample was naive CD4+ T cells sorted from blood. Subset defined: CD45RA+ positively selected. Source of these receptors: a man aged 18 to 35 in good health.

V and J are TRBV10-3 and TRBJ2-5; D possibly corresponds to TRBD2 (6 bases). Germline V CDR1 and CDR2: ENHRY, SYGVKD. The CDR3 length is 16 residues. V was pared by 0 bases and J by 1 base, with 12 bases between. CDR3 region: CAISESRRGGQETQYF. The CDR3 DNA is TGTGCCATCAGTGAGTCGAGGAGGGGAGGCCAAGAGACCCAGTACTTC.

The CDR3 nucleotides read TGCGCCAGCAGCCCTCCTGACCCTGGGCCAGATACGCAGTATTTT. Amino acid sequence: CASSPPDPGPDTQYF. This chain connects TRBV5-1 to TRBJ2-3; no definite D call. In germline, CDR1 is SGHRS, CDR2 YFSETQ. V was pared by 4 bases and J by 4 bases, with 16 bases between. CDR3 length: 15 amino acids.

V gene TRBV7-4 combines with J gene TRBJ2-2; 16 positions agree with TRBD2. The J segment lost 3 bases and the V segment lost 5 bases, leaving 6 bases of the junction unmatched. Germline V gene data show CDR1 as SGHVT and CDR2 as SQSDAQ. CDR3 size: 18 residues. The CDR3 DNA reads as TGTGCCAGCAGCACGGGACTAGCGGGAGGGTTTCACACCGGGGAGCTGTTTTTT. Protein: CASSTGLAGGFHTGELFF.

The chain combines TRBV6-5 with TRBJ2-7; 9 nucleotides align to TRBD1. This CDR3 has 15 amino acids. V was clipped by 5 bases and J by 3 bases; unmatched bases: 8. CDR1 and CDR2 from the germline V gene are MNHEY and SVGAGI. CDR3 amino acids: CASSGTGTGNYEQYF. Here the CDR3 DNA reads TGTGCCAGCAGTGGGACAGGGACCGGCAACTACGAGCAGTACTTC.

A single count supports this clone. The chain couples TRBV5-6 to TRBJ1-4, with TRBD1 identical over 7 bases. The CDR3 consists of 16 residues. J gave up 0 bases and V 4 bases, and 6 bases lay outside the gene matches. Germline CDR1 reads SGHDT; CDR2 reads YYEEEE. CDR3 sequence: CASSLTGSPTNEKLFF. The CDR3, as DNA: TGTGCCAGCAGCCTGACAGGGAGTCCAACTAATGAAAAACTGTTTTTT.

The CDR3 DNA reads as TGCGCCAGCAGCTCTGGACTAGCGGGAGTGAGGACAGATACGCAGTATTTT. It translates to CASSSGLAGVRTDTQYF. The genes are TRBV5-1 and TRBJ2-3, with TRBD2 identical over 13 bases. The CDR3 contains 17 residues. Germline-derived CDR1 and CDR2 are SGHRS and YFSETQ. V lost 3 bases to trimming and J lost 3 bases; unmatched junction nucleotides: 7.

The chain uses TRBV2 and TRBJ1-3; a possible D gene is TRBD1 (6 bases). V was cut by 6 bases and J by 0 bases, with 15 bases left in between. The V gene's germline CDR1 is SNHLY and CDR2 FYNNEI. This CDR3 is 16 amino acids long. The CDR3 DNA is TGTGCCAGCAGCGAGGACAGTCTCCACTCTGGAAACACCATATATTTT. Translating gives CASSEDSLHSGNTIYF.

V gene TRBV7-6 combines with J gene TRBJ2-5; 7 bases align to TRBD2. V gave up 2 bases and J gave up 5 bases; unmatched junction bases: 2. The length of the CDR3 is 13 residues. Germline V gene sequence: CDR1 SGHVS, CDR2 FNYEAQ. The CDR3 here is CASSLRGEETQYF. The CDR3 nucleotides read TGTGCCAGCAGCTTACGGGGGGAGGAGACCCAGTACTTC.

The rearrangement joins TRBV11-3 to TRBJ1-1; D gene ambiguous. CDR1 and CDR2 (germline): SGHNT, YENEEA. CDR3 size: 14 residues. The germline V and J ends were trimmed by 1 base and 2 bases, with 8 bases remaining between them. This chain's CDR3 is CASSLGGSNTEAFF. CDR3 bases: TGTGCCAGCAGCTTAGGCGGCTCAAACACTGAAGCTTTCTTT.

V usage is TRBV5-1 and J usage is TRBJ1-2; 7 bases map to TRBD1. The CDR3 is 17 residues long. The J segment lost 5 bases and the V segment lost 5 bases, leaving 18 bases of the junction unmatched. The germline gives CDR1 SGHRS, CDR2 YFSETQ. CDR3 residues: CASSLSWQRGLGYGYTF. The DNA for the CDR3 is TGCGCCAGCAGTCTTAGTTGGCAGAGGGGGCTAGGGTATGGCTACACCTTC. The full variable domain, rest sourced from reference TRBV5-1 and TRBJ1-2, is KAGVTQTPRYLIKTRGQQVTLSCSPISGHRSVSWYQQTPGQGLQFLFEYFSETQRNKGNFPGRFSGRQFSNSRSEMNVSTLELGDSALYLCASSLSWQRGLGYGYTFGSGTRLTVV.

On this clone: Other nucleotide sequences in the sample specify the same CDR3. The CDR3 spells CASSSAGVPYGYTF. The CDR3 DNA follows: TGCGCCAGCAGCTCCGCGGGGGTACCCTATGGCTACACCTTC. This chain links TRBV5-1 with TRBJ1-2, with D possibly TRBD1 on 5 matching bases. CDR1 is SGHRS and CDR2 is YFSETQ in the germline V gene. V was cut by 3 bases and J by 4 bases, with 13 bases left in between. This CDR3 has 14 amino acids.

The V and J genes are TRBV6-5 and TRBJ2-5, with TRBD2 identical over 11 bases. The germline CDR1 and CDR2 sequences are MNHEY and SVGAGI. CDR3 length equals 15 residues. V lost 6 bases, J lost 3 bases, and 6 bases stayed unmatched. The CDR3 nucleotides read TGTGCCAGCAGATATACTAGCGGGAGAGAAGAGACCCAGTACTTC. Its protein is CASRYTSGREETQYF.

The J gene is TRBJ2-7, the V gene TRBV2; perhaps TRBD2 as D (6 bases). CDR1 is SNHLY, CDR2 FYNNEI, per germline. V was trimmed by 5 bases and J by 7 bases, leaving 12 bases between them. The CDR3 has 12 amino acids. CDR3 in amino acids: CASSQSGREQYF. In nucleotides, the CDR3 is TGTGCCAGCAGTCAATCGGGGAGGGAGCAGTACTTC.

The chain links TRBV5-1 to TRBJ1-2, with 7 bases identical to TRBD1. Germline V gives CDR1 SGHRS, CDR2 YFSETQ. V dropped 0 bases and J dropped 2; count of bases not matched to a gene: 1. The CDR3 has 14 residues. The CDR3 nucleotides read TGCGCCAGCAGCTTGGCCAGGGGGAACTATGGCTACACCTTC. This encodes CASSLARGNYGYTF.

This clone was seen once. The genes are TRBV30 and TRBJ2-5; D gene ambiguous. This CDR3 region has 14 residues. The V gene lost 0 bases and the J gene lost 1 base, with 9 bases spanning the gap. The germline V gene has CDR1 GTSNPN and CDR2 SVGIG (reference sequence). CDR3 sequence (DNA): TGTGCCTGGAGTGTCGGGCGGCTCCAAGAGACCCAGTACTTC. Amino acid sequence: CAWSVGRLQETQYF.

This clone was observed a handful of times. The chain employs TRBV6-5 and TRBJ1-6; the match to TRBD1 covers 7 bases. Looked up from germline, CDR1 is MNHEY and CDR2 is SVGAGI. The CDR3 loop spans 13 amino acids. Unmatched junction bases numbered 11, after V lost 11 bases and J lost 10 bases. CDR3 loop: CAGGRDRRSPLHF. Written as DNA, the CDR3 is TGTGCCGGGGGCCGGGACAGAAGATCACCCCTCCACTTT.

Worth noting for this clone: This sample includes further DNA sequences coding for the same CDR3. J is TRBJ2-3 and V is TRBV30; unclear D gene. CDR3 length: 11 amino acids. Trimming removed 4 bases from V and 1 base from J, with 3 bases in between. CDR1 and CDR2 from the germline V gene are GTSNPN and SVGIG (reference sequence). The CDR3 DNA follows: TGTGCCTGGACAGGCACAGATACGCAGTATTTT. It codes for CAWTGTDTQYF.

The CDR3 reads CASSEALGQGVSEAFF. CDR3 nucleotide sequence: TGCGCCAGCAGTGAGGCTCTGGGACAGGGAGTATCTGAAGCTTTCTTT. The rearrangement uses TRBV10-1 and TRBJ1-1, with TRBD1 matching 9 bases. The ends lost 2 bases at V and 6 bases at J; junction bases unmatched: 10. The germline V gene has CDR1 WNHNN and CDR2 SYGVQD (reference sequence). The CDR3 contains 16 residues.

This chain links TRBV4-1 with TRBJ2-7, with 8 bases matching TRBD2. Unmatched junction bases numbered 10, after V lost 3 bases and J lost 6 bases. Germline V lookup: CDR1 MGHRA, CDR2 YSYEKL. The CDR3 has 15 amino acids. CDR3 sequence: CASSQTGTSPFEQYF. In nucleotides, the CDR3 is TGCGCCAGCAGCCAGACCGGGACTAGTCCCTTCGAGCAGTACTTC.

This rearrangement joins TRBV6-4 to TRBJ2-3, with D possibly being TRBD2 (6 bases). V was clipped by 2 bases and J by 5 bases, with 17 bases between them. This CDR3 is 16 amino acids long. The germline gives CDR1 MRHNA, CDR2 SNTAGT. The CDR3 protein is CASSDVGGMVIDTQYF. CDR3 nucleotides: TGTGCCAGCAGTGACGTTGGAGGGATGGTCATAGATACGCAGTATTTT.

The rearrangement uses TRBV5-4 and TRBJ1-2; TRBD1 is a possible D gene (5 bases). With 0 bases removed from V and 3 bases from J, the gap between germline ends came to 15 bases. The CDR3 is 16 amino acids. Germline CDR1 SGHNT, CDR2 YYREEE (reference sequence). DNA for the CDR3: TGTGCCAGCAGCTTGGTACGCAGGGAGGGTTACTATGGCTACACCTTC. It specifies CASSLVRREGYYGYTF.